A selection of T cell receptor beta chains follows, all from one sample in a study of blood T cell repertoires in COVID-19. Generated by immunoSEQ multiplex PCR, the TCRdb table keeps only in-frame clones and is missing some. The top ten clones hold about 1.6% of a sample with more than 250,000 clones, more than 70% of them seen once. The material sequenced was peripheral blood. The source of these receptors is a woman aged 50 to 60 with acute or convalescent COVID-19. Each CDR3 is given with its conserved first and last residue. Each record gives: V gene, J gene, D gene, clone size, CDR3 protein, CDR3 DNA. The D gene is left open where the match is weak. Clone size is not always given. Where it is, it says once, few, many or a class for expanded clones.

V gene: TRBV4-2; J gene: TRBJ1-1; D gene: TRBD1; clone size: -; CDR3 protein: CASSQDAGTGRFAEAFF; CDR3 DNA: TGTGCCAGCAGCCAAGATGCCGGGACAGGGCGATTCGCTGAAGCTTTCTTT
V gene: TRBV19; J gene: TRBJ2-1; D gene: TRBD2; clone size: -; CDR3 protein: CASSKIRREGLSNEQFF; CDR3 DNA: TGTGCCAGTAGTAAAATTCGGCGGGAGGGCCTCTCCAATGAGCAGTTCTTC
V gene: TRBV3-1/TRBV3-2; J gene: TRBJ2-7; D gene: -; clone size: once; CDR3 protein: CASSPKDRSYEQYF; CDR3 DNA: TGTGCCAGCAGCCCAAAGGACAGATCCTACGAGCAGTACTTC
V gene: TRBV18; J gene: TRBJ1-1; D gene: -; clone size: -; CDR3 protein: CASSPPVGGRSEAFF; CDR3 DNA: TGTGCCAGCTCACCACCCGTCGGGGGAAGATCTGAAGCTTTCTTT
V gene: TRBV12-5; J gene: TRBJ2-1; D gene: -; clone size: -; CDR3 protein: CASGLDLNNEQFF; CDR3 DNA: TGTGCTAGTGGTTTGGACTTAAACAATGAGCAGTTCTTC
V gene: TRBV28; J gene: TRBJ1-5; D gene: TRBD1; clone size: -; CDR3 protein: CASRQLGTDNQPQHF; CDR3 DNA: TGTGCCAGCAGGCAACTCGGGACAGACAATCAGCCCCAGCATTTT
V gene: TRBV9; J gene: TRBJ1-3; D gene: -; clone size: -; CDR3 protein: CASSAPQLSSGNTIYF; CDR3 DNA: TGTGCCAGCAGCGCCCCCCAACTGAGCTCTGGAAACACCATATATTTT
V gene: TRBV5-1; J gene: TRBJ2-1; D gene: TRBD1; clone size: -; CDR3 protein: CASSSGQGADEQFF; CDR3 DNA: TGCGCCAGCAGCTCGGGACAGGGGGCCGATGAGCAGTTCTTC
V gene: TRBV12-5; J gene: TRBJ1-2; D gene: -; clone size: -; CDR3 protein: CASGLLGQPYYGYTF; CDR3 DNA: TGTGCTAGTGGTCTCCTCGGACAGCCCTACTATGGCTACACCTTC
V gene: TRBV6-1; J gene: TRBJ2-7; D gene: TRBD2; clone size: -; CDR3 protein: CASSEIMREPLQPPYEQYF; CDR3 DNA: TGTGCCAGCAGTGAAATTATGCGGGAGCCTTTGCAACCCCCCTACGAGCAGTACTTC
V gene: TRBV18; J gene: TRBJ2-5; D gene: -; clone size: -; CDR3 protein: CASSPRQIYQETQYF; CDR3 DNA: TGTGCCAGCTCACCACGGCAGATTTATCAAGAGACCCAGTACTTC
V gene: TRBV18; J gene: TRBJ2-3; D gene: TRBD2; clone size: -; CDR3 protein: CASSPGLAGGIDTQYF; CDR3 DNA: TGTGCCAGCTCGCCGGGACTAGCGGGAGGGATAGATACGCAGTATTTT
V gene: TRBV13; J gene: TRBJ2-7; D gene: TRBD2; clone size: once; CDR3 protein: CASSLPSGRGEQYF; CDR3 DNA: TGTGCCAGCAGCTTACCTAGCGGGAGAGGCGAGCAGTACTTC
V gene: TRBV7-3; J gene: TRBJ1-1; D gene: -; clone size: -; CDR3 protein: CASSSGHMNTEAFF; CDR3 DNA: TGTGCCAGCAGCTCCGGACATATGAACACTGAAGCTTTCTTT
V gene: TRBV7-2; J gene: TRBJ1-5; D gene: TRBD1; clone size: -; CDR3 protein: CASSFTGGSQPQHF; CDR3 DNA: TGTGCCAGCAGCTTCACAGGGGGCAGTCAGCCCCAGCATTTT
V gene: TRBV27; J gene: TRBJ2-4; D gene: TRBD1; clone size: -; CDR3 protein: CASSLRGQGAFGRYF; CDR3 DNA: TGTGCCAGCAGTTTAAGGGGACAGGGGGCTTTTGGAAGGTACTTC
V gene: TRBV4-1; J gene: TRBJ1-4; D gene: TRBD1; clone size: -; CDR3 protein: CASSQGTQGGEKLFF; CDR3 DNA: TGCGCCAGCAGCCAAGGAACGCAGGGGGGTGAAAAACTGTTTTTT
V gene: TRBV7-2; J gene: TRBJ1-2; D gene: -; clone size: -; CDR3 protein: CASSLVAGYTF; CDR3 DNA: TGTGCCAGCAGCTTAGTGGCTGGCTACACCTTC
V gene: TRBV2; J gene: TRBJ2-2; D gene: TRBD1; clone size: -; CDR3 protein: CASRDRGHTGELFF; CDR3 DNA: TGTGCCAGCCGGGACAGGGGCCACACCGGGGAGCTGTTTTTT
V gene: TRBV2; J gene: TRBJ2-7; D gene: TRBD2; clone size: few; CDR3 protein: CASSVGLDEQYF; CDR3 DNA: TGTGCCAGCAGCGTCGGACTAGACGAGCAGTACTTC
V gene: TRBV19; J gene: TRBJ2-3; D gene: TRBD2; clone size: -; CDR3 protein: CASMTSGSTDTQYF; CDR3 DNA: TGTGCCAGTATGACTAGCGGGAGCACAGATACGCAGTATTTT
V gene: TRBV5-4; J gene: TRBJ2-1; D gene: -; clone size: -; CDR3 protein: CASSLDSSPYNEQFF; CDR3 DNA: TGTGCCAGCAGCTTGGACAGTTCCCCCTACAATGAGCAGTTCTTC
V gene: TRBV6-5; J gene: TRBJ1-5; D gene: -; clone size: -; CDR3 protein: CASSQYSNQPQHF; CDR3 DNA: TGTGCCAGCAGTCAGTATAGCAATCAGCCCCAGCATTTT
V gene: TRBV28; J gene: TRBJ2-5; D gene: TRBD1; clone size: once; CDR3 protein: CASSHRQGRETQYF; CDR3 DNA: TGTGCCAGCAGTCACCGACAGGGAAGAGAGACCCAGTACTTC
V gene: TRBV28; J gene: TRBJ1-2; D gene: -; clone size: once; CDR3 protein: CASSSTVNNYGYTF; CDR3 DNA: TGTGCCAGCAGTTCCACGGTCAATAACTATGGCTACACCTTC
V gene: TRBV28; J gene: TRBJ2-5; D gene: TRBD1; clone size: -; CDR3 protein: CASSQGQGAVWETQYF; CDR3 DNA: TGTGCCAGCAGCCAGGGACAGGGGGCGGTTTGGGAGACCCAGTACTTC
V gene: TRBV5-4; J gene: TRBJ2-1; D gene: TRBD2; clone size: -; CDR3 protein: CASRMTSGAYNEQFF; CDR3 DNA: TGTGCCAGCAGAATGACTAGCGGAGCCTACAATGAGCAGTTCTTC
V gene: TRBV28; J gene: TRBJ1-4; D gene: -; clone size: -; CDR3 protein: CASSLGNGVNEKLFF; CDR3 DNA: TGTGCCAGCAGTTTGGGAAACGGGGTTAATGAAAAACTGTTTTTT
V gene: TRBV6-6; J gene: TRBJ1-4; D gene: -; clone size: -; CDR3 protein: CASSRVLGGTNEKLFF; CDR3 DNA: TGTGCCAGCAGTAGGGTCCTTGGGGGCACTAATGAAAAACTGTTTTTT
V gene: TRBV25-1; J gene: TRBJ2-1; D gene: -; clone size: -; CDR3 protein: CASSDVGPGDNEQFF; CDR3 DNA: TGTGCCAGCAGTGACGTAGGTCCGGGGGACAATGAGCAGTTCTTC
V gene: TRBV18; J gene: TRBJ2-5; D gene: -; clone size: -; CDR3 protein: CASSPTPTGDETQYF; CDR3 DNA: TGTGCCAGCTCACCGACGCCAACAGGAGACGAGACCCAGTACTTC
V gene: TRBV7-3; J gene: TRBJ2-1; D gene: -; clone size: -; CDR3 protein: CASSLTENEQFF; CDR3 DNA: TGTGCCAGCAGCTTAACGGAGAATGAGCAGTTCTTC
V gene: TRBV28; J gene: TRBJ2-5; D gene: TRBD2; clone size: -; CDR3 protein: CASSPGTSFSETQYF; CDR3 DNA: TGTGCCAGCAGTCCCGGGACTAGCTTTTCGGAGACCCAGTACTTC
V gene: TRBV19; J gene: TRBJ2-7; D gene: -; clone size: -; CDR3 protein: CASSRSGTPGDHYEQYF; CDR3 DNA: TGTGCCAGTAGTCGATCTGGTACTCCCGGAGATCACTACGAGCAGTACTTC
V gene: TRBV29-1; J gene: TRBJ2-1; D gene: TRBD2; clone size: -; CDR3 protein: CSVVTSGSSVYNEQFF; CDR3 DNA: TGCAGCGTGGTGACTAGCGGGAGCTCCGTATACAATGAGCAGTTCTTC
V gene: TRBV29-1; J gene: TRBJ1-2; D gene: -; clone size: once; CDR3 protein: CSVEDHADYGYTF; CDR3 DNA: TGCAGCGTTGAAGACCATGCGGACTATGGCTACACCTTC
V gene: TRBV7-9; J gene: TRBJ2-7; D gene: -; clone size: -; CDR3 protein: CASSLALAGTYEQYF; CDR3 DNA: TGTGCCAGCAGCTTAGCGTTGGCAGGTACCTACGAGCAGTACTTC
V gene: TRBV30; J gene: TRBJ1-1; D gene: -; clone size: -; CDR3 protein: CAWRVGGLFTEAFF; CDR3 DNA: TGTGCCTGGAGGGTGGGGGGGCTATTCACTGAAGCTTTCTTT
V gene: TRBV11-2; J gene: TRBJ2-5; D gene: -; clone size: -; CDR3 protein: CASSLDRRGAFTQYF; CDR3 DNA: TGTGCCAGCAGCTTAGATCGACGGGGTGCGTTCACCCAGTACTTC
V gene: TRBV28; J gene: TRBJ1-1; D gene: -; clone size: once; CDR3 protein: CASSLQGPEAFF; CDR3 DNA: TGTGCCAGCAGTTTACAGGGGCCTGAAGCTTTCTTT
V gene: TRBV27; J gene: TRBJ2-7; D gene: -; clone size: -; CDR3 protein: CASSLTSGSSYEQYF; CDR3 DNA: TGTGCCAGCAGTTTAACGAGCGGAAGCTCCTACGAGCAGTACTTC
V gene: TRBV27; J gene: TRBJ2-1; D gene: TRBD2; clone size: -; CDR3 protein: CASSPGGLNNEQFF; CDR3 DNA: TGTGCCAGCAGCCCCGGGGGGTTGAACAATGAGCAGTTCTTC
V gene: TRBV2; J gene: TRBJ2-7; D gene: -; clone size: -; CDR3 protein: CASGMTAGDDEQYF; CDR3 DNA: TGTGCCAGCGGTATGACAGCAGGGGATGACGAGCAGTACTTC
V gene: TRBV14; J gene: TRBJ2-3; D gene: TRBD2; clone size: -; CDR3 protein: CASSPPTGGQTSGRSGRTDTQYF; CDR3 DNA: TGTGCCAGCAGCCCCCCGACAGGGGGCCAGACTAGCGGGAGGTCCGGCCGCACAGATACGCAGTATTTT